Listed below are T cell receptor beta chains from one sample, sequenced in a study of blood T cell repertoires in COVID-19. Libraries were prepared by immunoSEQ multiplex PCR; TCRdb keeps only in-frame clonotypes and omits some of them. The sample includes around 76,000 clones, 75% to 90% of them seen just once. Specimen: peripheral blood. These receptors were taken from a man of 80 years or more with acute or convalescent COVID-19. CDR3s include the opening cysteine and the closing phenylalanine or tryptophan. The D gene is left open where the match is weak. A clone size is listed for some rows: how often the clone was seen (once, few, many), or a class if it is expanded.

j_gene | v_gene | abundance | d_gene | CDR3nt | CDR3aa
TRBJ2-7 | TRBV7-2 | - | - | TGTGCCAGCAGACCGGGACACCTCTCCTACGAGCAGTACTTC | CASRPGHLSYEQYF
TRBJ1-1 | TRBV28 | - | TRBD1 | TGTGCCAGCAGTCCGTCCAGGGGGCTCGACACTGAAGCTTTCTTT | CASSPSRGLDTEAFF
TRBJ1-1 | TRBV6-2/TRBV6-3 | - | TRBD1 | TGTGCCAGCAGTTTCACAGGGGGCGGTACTGAAGCTTTCTTT | CASSFTGGGTEAFF
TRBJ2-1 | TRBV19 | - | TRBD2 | TGTGCCAGTAGTATTGCTAGCGGGAGGCCTTACAATGAGCAGTTCTTC | CASSIASGRPYNEQFF
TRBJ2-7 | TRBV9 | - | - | TGTGCCAGCAGCGGCCAGGGCCACACCTACGAGCAGTACTTC | CASSGQGHTYEQYF
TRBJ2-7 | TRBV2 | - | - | TGTGCCAGCAGTGGTCAGCGCTTCTACGAGCAGTACTTC | CASSGQRFYEQYF
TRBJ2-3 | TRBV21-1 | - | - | TGTGCCAGCAGCAAAAAAATGGACGTAATAGCGGGAGCCCGGGATACGCAGTATTTT | CASSKKMDVIAGARDTQYF
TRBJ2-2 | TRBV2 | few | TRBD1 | TGTGCCAGCAGTTTAGCGGGACAGGGGGCTTCCGGGGAGCTGTTTTTT | CASSLAGQGASGELFF
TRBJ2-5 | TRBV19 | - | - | TGTGCCAGTAGTTACGGACAGAACCAAGAGACCCAGTACTTC | CASSYGQNQETQYF
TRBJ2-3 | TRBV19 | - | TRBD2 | TGTGCCAGTAGTCGGACTAGCGGAGGGGGTCTCACAGATACGCAGTATTTT | CASSRTSGGGLTDTQYF
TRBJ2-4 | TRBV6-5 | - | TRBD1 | TGTGCCAGCAGTTATTCAATTTGGGACAGACGCTACTTC | CASSYSIWDRRYF
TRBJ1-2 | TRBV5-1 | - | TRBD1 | TGCGCCAGCAGCCCCGGACAGGGGGGTGGCTACACCTTC | CASSPGQGGGYTF
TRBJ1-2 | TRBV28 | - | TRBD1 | TGTGCCAGCCAGGACAGGGGGTTTGCCCGCTTC | CASQDRGFARF
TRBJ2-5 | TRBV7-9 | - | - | TGTGCCAGCAGCTCAACAGGTTCAAAAAAGACCCAGTACTTC | CASSSTGSKKTQYF
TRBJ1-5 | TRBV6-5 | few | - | TGTGCCAGCAGTCTTTTAGATCAGCCCCAGCATTTT | CASSLLDQPQHF
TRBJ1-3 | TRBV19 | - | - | TGTGCCAGTAGTATCGGGGGTTTCAGTCACTCTGGAAACACCATATATTTT | CASSIGGFSHSGNTIYF
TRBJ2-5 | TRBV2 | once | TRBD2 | TGTGCCAGCAGTGCTAGCGGGGGGCAAGAGACCCAGTACTTC | CASSASGGQETQYF
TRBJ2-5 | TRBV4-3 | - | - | TGCGCCAGCAGCCACCCGGGGGAGACCCAGTACTTC | CASSHPGETQYF
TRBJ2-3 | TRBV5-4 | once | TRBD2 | TGTGCCAGCAGCTTAGTCGGTAGCGGGACGCGTACGCAGTATTTT | CASSLVGSGTRTQYF
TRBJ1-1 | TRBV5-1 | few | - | TGCGCCAGCAGCCGTACTCAGGGGAGGAACACTGAAGCTTTCTTT | CASSRTQGRNTEAFF